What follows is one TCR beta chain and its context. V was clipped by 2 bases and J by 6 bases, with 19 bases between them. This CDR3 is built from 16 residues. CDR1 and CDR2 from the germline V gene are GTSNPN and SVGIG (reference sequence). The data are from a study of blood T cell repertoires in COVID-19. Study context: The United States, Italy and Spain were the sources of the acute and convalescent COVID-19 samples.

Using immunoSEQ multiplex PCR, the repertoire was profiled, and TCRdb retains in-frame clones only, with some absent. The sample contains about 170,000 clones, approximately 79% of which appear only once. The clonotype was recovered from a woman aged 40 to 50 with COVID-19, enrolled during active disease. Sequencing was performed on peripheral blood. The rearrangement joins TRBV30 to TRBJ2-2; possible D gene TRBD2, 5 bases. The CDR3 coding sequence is TGTGCCTGGAGTTCCCCCCGGAGAACTAGAGCCGGGGAGCTGTTTTTT. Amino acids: CAWSSPRRTRAGELFF.